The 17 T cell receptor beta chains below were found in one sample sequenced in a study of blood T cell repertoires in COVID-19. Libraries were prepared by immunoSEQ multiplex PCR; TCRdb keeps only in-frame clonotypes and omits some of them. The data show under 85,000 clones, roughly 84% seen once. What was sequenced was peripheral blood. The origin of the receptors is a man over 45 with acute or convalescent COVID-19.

The CDR3 sequence: CASSLGHLTGELFF. The DNA of the CDR3 is TGTGCCAGCAGCTTAGGGCACCTCACCGGGGAGCTGTTTTTT. The gene calls are TRBV7-9 and TRBJ2-2; D not resolved. CDR1 is SEHNR, CDR2 FQNEAQ, per germline (reference sequence). Trimming cost V 1 base and J 4 bases, with 7 bases left between them. CDR3 length: 14 amino acids.

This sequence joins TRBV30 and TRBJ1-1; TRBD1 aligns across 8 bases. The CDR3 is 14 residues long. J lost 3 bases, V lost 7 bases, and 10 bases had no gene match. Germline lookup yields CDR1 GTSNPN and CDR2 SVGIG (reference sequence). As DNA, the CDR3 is TGTGCCTCTCCCCCCGGACAGGGCTACACTGAAGCTTTCTTT. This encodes CASPPGQGYTEAFF.

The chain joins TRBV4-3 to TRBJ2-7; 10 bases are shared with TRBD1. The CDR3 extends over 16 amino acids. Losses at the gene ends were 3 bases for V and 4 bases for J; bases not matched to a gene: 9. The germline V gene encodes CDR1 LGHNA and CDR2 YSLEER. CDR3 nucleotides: TGCGCCAGCAGCCAGGACCGGACAGGGGGAATGTACGAGCAGTACTTC. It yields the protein CASSQDRTGGMYEQYF.

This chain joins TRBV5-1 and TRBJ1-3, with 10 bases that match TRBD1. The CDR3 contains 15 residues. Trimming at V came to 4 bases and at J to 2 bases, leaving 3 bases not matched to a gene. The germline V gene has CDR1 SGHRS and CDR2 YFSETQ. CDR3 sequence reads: CASSLDRGPGNTIYF. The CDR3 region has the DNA TGCGCCAGCAGCCTAGACAGGGGGCCTGGAAACACCATATATTTT.

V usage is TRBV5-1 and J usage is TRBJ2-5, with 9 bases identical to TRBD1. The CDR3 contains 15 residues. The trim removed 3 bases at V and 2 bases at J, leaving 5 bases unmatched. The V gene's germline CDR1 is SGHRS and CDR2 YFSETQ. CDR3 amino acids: CASSSGQGGQETQYF. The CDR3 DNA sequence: TGCGCCAGCAGCTCGGGACAGGGAGGGCAAGAGACCCAGTACTTC.

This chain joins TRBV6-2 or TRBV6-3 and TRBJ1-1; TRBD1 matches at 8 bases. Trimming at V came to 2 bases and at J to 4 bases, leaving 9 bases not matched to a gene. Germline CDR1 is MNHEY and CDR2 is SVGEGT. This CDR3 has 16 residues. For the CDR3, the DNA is TGTGCCAGCAGTTACGAAGCAGGGGGCGGTAGCACTGAAGCTTTCTTT. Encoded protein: CASSYEAGGGSTEAFF.

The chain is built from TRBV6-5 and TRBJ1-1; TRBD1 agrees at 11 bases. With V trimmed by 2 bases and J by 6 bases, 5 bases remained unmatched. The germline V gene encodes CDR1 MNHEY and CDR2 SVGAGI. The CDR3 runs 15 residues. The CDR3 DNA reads TGTGCCAGCAGTTACCGGGACAGGGGGAGCCCTGAAGCTTTCTTT. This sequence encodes CASSYRDRGSPEAFF.

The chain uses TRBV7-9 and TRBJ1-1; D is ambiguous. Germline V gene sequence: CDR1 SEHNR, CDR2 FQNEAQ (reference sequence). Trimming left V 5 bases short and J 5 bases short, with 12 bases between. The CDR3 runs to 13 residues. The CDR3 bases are TGTGCCAGCAGCCAACCGGGAGAGACTGAAGCTTTCTTT. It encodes CASSQPGETEAFF.

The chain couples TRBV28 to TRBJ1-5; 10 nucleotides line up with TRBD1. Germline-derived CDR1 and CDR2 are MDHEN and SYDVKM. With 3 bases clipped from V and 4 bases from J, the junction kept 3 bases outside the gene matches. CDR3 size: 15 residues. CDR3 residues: CASSFSGQGNQPQHF. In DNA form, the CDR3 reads TGTGCCAGCAGTTTTTCGGGACAGGGGAATCAGCCCCAGCATTTT.

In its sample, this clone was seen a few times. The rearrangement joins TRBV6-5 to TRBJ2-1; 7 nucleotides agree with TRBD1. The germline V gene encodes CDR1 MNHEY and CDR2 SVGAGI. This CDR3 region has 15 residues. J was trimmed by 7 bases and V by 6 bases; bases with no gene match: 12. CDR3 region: CASRRTGSSLNEQFF. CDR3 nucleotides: TGTGCCAGCAGACGGACAGGAAGCTCGTTGAATGAGCAGTTCTTC.

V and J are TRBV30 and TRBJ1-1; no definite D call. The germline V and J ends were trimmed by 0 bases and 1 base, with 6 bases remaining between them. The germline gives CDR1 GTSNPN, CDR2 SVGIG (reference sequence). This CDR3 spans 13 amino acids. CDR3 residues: CAWSVFGNTEAFF. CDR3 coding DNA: TGTGCCTGGAGTGTTTTCGGGAACACTGAAGCTTTCTTT.

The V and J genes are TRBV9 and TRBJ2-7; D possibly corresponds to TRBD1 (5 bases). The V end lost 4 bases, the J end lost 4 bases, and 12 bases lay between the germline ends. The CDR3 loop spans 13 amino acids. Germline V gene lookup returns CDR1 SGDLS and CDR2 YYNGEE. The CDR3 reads CASSPHRGYEQYF. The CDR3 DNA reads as TGTGCCAGCAGCCCCCATAGGGGATACGAGCAGTACTTC. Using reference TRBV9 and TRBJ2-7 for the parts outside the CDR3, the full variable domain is DSGVTQTPKHLITATGQRVTLRCSPRSGDLSVYWYQQSLDQGLQFLIQYYNGEERAKGNILERFSAQQFPDLHSELNLSSLELGDSALYFCASSPHRGYEQYFGPGTRLTVT.

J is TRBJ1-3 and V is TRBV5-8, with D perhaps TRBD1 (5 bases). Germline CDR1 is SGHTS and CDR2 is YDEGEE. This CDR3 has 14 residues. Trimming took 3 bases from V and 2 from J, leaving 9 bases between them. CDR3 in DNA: TGTGCCAGCAGCTCGACAGTTACTGGAAACACCATATATTTT. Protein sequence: CASSSTVTGNTIYF.

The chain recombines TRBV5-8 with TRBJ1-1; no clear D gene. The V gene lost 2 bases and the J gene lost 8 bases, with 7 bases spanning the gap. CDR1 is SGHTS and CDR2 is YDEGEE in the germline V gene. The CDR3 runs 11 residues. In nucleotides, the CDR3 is TGTGCCAGCAGCTTCCGGTGGGAAGCTTTCTTT. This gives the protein CASSFRWEAFF.

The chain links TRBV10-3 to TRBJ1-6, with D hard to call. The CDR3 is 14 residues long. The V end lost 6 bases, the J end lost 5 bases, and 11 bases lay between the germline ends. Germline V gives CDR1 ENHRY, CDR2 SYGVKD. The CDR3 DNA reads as TGTGCCATCAGCCTCACAGACGATAATTCACCCCTCCACTTT. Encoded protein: CAISLTDDNSPLHF.

The CDR3 sequence: CSGLRDTERNTEAFF. CDR3 in DNA: TGCAGCGGCCTCCGGGACACCGAAAGGAACACTGAAGCTTTCTTT. The chain combines TRBV29-1 with TRBJ1-1; perhaps TRBD1 as D (6 bases). The CDR3 spans 15 residues. Trimming shortened V by 7 bases and J by 1 base, and 19 bases separated the two germline ends. Looked up from germline, CDR1 is SQVTM and CDR2 is ANQGSEA. The full variable domain, in which reference TRBV29-1 and TRBJ1-1 provide the parts outside the CDR3, is SAVISQKPSRDICQRGTSLTIQCQVDSQVTMMFWYRQQPGQSLTLIATANQGSEATYESGFVIDKFPISRPNLTFSTLTVSNMSPEDSSIYLCSGLRDTERNTEAFFGQGTRLTVV.

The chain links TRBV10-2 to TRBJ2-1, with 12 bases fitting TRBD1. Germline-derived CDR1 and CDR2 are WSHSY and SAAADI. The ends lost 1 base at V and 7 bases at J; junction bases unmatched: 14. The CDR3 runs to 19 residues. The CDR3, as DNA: TGCGCCAGCAGTGAGTTTGGAAATTTTGGGACAGGGGGCAAGAATGAGCAGTTCTTC. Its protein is CASSEFGNFGTGGKNEQFF.